This record concerns one TCR beta chain sequence. No cognate antigen has been identified for it. No quality values exist for individual bases; no much larger clone is one base distant. This sample was included in a study of cytomegalovirus exposure and HLA in healthy donors (dated by TCRdb to about 2017). For the study in its entirety: According to an earlier analysis of 450 to 650 of the donors, about 179 million T cells yielded some 120 million unique TCR beta sequences and around 300 Gb of sequence data. About 280 gigabases of sequencing data and 70 million to 95 million unique TCR sequences made up an early release that covered several hundred HLA-typed donors. Of the roughly 410 genotyped donors, 75% to 85% were placed in the genetic ancestry cluster associated with self-reported Caucasian donors. The study was designed to test whether signatures of past pathogen exposure could be identified by cataloging public T cell receptors. The study used immunosequencing to profile the T cell repertoires of 600 to 850 subjects and linked those repertoires to cytomegalovirus serostatus. Besides the first cohort of approximately 710 subjects, a separate validation cohort made up of 120 or so different subjects was used. To predict cytomegalovirus infection status, the study brought together high-throughput TCR immunosequencing, statistical association of individual TCRs with disease status, and machine learning. To study patterns of TCR occurrence, a later analysis re-analyzed previously published TCR beta repertoires from more than 550 donors and added high-resolution HLA genotyping. Rather than using new phenotypic data, the later analysis identified candidate immune exposures from TCR beta sequences and from how often those sequences occurred across donors. To decide whether each TCR beta V gene segment behaved as functional or pseudogenic, an earlier analysis of 587 of the donors relied on high-throughput TCR beta sequencing. Donor age, sex, ethnicity and CMV serostatus were compiled alongside the repertoire data. Genome-wide SNP genotypes for about three fifths of the roughly 670 donors were used in a later genetic analysis, which treated that subset as a discovery cohort. All discovery cohort repertoires had been generated on a single sequencing platform. Class I and class II HLA loci were covered by the typing at four-digit resolution. Typing coverage varied by locus: roughly 629-640 donors for A, B, C, DRB1 and DQB1; 500 to 550 for DQA1; about 600 for DPA1; some 470 for DPB1. Roughly five DR-DQ haplotypes were treated as single units for association and clustering because of strong linkage in the cohort. Across around 400 genotyped donors of the cohort, an average of roughly 250,000 unique TCR beta nucleotide sequences per donor were sequenced, and roughly 20% of those sequences were non-productive. What the research found in general, with its limitations: A further reported finding was that TCR beta sequences accurately predicted the HLA-A and HLA-B alleles for most subjects in the first cohort. In this cohort, only TCR beta chains were sequenced, and detectable features were limited by the absence of alpha or paired-chain data. A cluster of highly shared sequence variants was judged likely to be a technical artifact of the sequencing pipeline. In a later genetic analysis, a missense DCLRE1C variant was associated with V-gene and J-gene trimming of TCR beta chains, and the association was replicated in an independent cohort. Broadly in line with IMGT annotations, most TCR beta V segments showed up in productive rearrangements about 87% or about 30% of the time in an earlier analysis of 450 to 600 of the donors. When HLA alleles, especially DR and DQ, strongly co-occurred, TCR associations were difficult to assign to individual alleles. In a later analysis, most CMV-associated TCR beta chains were found to appear HLA-restricted, with HLA associations seemingly driven largely by CMV exposure. A later analysis found that TCR association rates varied across HLA loci, with DRB1 alleles showing the most associated TCRs and HLA-C alleles the fewest. Because counts were too low, about 15 rarely observed V segments, including chromosome 9 orphons, were left out of the earlier analysis of 587 of the donors. Most TCR sequences were observed very rarely across donors, whereas some public TCRs were present in many individuals. In both the original and validation cohorts, the classifier was reported to diagnose cytomegalovirus status with high specificity and sensitivity. Roughly uniform sequencing depth across donors was assumed in presence/absence analyses, although this assumption may not hold. A few of the identified cytomegalovirus-associated TCR beta chains were confirmed in vitro to be specific for cytomegalovirus antigens. Correlated functional status among segregating V segments might be attributable to linkage disequilibrium, but an unknown experimental factor could not be ruled out. Compared with equally common non-associated chains, HLA-associated TCR beta chains in a later analysis were more clonally expanded and had lower generation probabilities. For the cohort, immune exposure information was limited to CMV serostatus. Specific HLA alleles were associated with over 15,000 TCR beta sequences at a false discovery rate of 0.05 in a later analysis. A later analysis reported that several top co-occurrence clusters appeared linked to parvovirus B19, influenza, CMV and Epstein-Barr virus. The authors suggested that the approach could potentially be extended to other disease states and immunological phenotypes. Because some donors lacked HLA typing at each locus, the association tests relied only on the typed subset. The study gave a list of about 150 TCR beta chains associated with cytomegalovirus. According to a later genetic analysis, donors in an Asian-associated ancestry cluster had fewer N-insertions in productive TCRs than the approximately 710-donor mean.

The library was prepared using the immunoSEQ multiplex PCR assay. For the multiplex PCR, a mixture combining 60 forward primers for TCR Vbeta segments and 13 reverse primers for TCR Jbeta segments was used. Amplification of the CDR3 region of rearranged TCR beta genes was performed with a multiplex PCR assay on genomic DNA. Amplified TCR beta libraries were sequenced as 87-base-pair reads on the Illumina HiSeq System. The original methods were these. A later analysis counted 75 million to 100 million unique TCR beta chains across the 550 to 750 repertoires, and around 9.9 million of these chains were shared by at least two donors. To remove PCR and sequencing errors, raw reads were error-corrected and collapsed into unique sequences using a nearest-neighbor algorithm that merged closely related sequences. CDR3 sequences were aligned to IMGT reference sequences to assign V, D and J gene segments. For a sequence to be retained, a match of at least six nucleotides to both a V gene segment and a J gene segment was required. A rearrangement counted as productive if the CDR3 had no stop codons and remained in frame with V and J, and every other rearrangement counted as non-productive. Following IMGT convention, CDR3 was defined as the stretch from the second conserved V-encoded cysteine to the conserved J-encoded phenylalanine. The earlier analysis of more than 450 of the donors excluded sequences that lacked an unambiguous match to a single V gene segment. In an earlier analysis of a few hundred of the donors, a V segment was called functional when productive rearrangements were above 56.7%, and segregating when the standard deviation between donors exceeded 5%. A statistical classification framework was built to diagnose cytomegalovirus status from the catalog of TCR beta chain sequences. In a later analysis, TCR nucleotide sequences were compared against IMGT/GENE-DB human TR gene sequences so that V and J genes could be assigned. The TCRdist pipeline was used in a later analysis to assign CDR3 sequences and most-parsimonious VDJ recombination scenarios. In a later analysis, every TCR beta chain was defined by the combination of its CDR3 amino acid sequence and its V-gene family, and reads without a unique V-gene family were dropped. As a way to deal with suspected cross-contamination and a sequencing artifact, a later analysis dropped 592 nucleotide sequences that were highly shared and had low generation probability. In a later analysis, a clonal expansion index was calculated for each public chain from normalized within-repertoire ranks of inferred template counts. In a later analysis, generation probabilities were computed using a VDJ recombination model fitted to out-of-frame rearrangements, and the results were checked against IGoR. In a later analysis, TCR-TCR, TCR-HLA and TCR-CMV co-occurrence was scored with hypergeometric tests, and a repertoire-size bias correction was applied to TCR pairs. False discovery rates were estimated in a later analysis by permuting HLA or CMV assignments 20 times. In a later analysis, co-occurring TCRs were grouped with DBSCAN, and TCRdist sequence similarity was added when clustering was performed within HLA-allele-positive subsets. Repertoires with fewer than 30,000 or more than 120,000 public chains were left out of co-occurrence clustering, as were about five repertoires with anomalous nucleotide sharing. The table comes from immuneACCESS by way of TCRdb, which keeps in-frame sequences with V and J called. Part of the clones is missing from these tables; in studies checked, under half for an unresolved V gene and the rest for unknown reasons. The DNA was the basis for D and trimming; V, J and clone size are from that table. The sample profile shows 150,000 to 200,000 clones; about 88% of them were found once. The ten largest clones represent around 2.1% of the sample.

The cohort was made up of around 720 healthy bone marrow donors. Cohort members were all nominally healthy when sampled, although unrecorded immune exposures were likely present. The donor was CMV seropositive and belonged to the group of over 250 seropositive cohort members. A peripheral blood sample was collected from each donor, and TCR beta sequencing was performed on peripheral blood mononuclear cells. Genomic DNA was extracted from the blood cell samples with the Qiagen DNeasy Blood Extraction Kit. This clonotype originated in a man younger than 35 in good health and CMV-seropositive. Sequencing input: PBMCs.

CDR3 protein: CASSYDGTGDEQFF. The nucleotide sequence is TGTGCCAGCAGTTACGACGGTACGGGGGATGAGCAGTTCTTC. The rearranged segments are TRBV6-6 and TRBJ2-1; TRBD2 is a possible D gene, resting on 6 matching bases. The CDR3 runs 14 amino acids, cysteine and phenylalanine included. Here the CDR3 DNA is all that survives: 42 bases in frame from base 1. V gives up 2 bases and J gives up 8 bases, and the segment between their germline ends measures 13 bases. Based on the germline V gene (reference sequence), the CDR1 and CDR2 sequences are MNHNY and SVGAGI.